This entry describes one T cell receptor (beta chain). What it recognizes is unknown. This sample is part of a study of OX40 agonist ivuxolimab in advanced cancers. Notes on the study in general: Compared with CD4+, CD8+ T cells on average had more expanded clones. Expanded peripheral T-cell antigen specificity went undetermined.

Produced via immunoSEQ multiplex PCR; TCRdb's table is partial and in-frame only. The data hold tens of thousands of clones, with around 90% observed a single time. CDR1 and CDR2 from the germline V gene are SNHLY and FYNNEI. The CDR3 contains 12 residues. V gave up 5 bases and J gave up 7 bases, with 12 bases separating them. Cycle 7 day 1, cycle 4 day 1, and baseline were the timepoints at which blood was sampled. This clonotype originated in an adult with an advanced solid tumor such as melanoma, head and neck, liver or kidney cancer. The rearrangement uses TRBV2 and TRBJ2-7; the D is unclear. The sequenced sample was CD4+ or CD8+ T cells sorted from blood, obtained in a trial of the OX40 agonist ivuxolimab. The CDR3 protein is CASSPDLGEQYF. In nucleotides, the CDR3 is TGTGCCAGCAGTCCAGATCTGGGAGAGCAGTACTTC.